Listed below are T cell receptor beta chains from one sample, sequenced in a study of cytomegalovirus exposure and HLA in healthy donors. Data came from immunoSEQ multiplex PCR; TCRdb stores just in-frame clones and leaves some out. The ten top clones account for over 1%, within a sample of about 160,000 clones. Input material: PBMCs. The source of these receptors is a woman between 55 and 75 years old in good health and CMV-seronegative. The CDR3 runs from the conserved cysteine through the conserved F or W. The D gene is left open where the match is weak.

d_call	v_call	j_call	cdr3_nt	cdr3_aa
NA	TRBV6-1	TRBJ1-6	TGTGCCAGCAGTGGTCTCTCCTATAATTCACCCCTCCACTTT	CASSGLSYNSPLHF
TRBD1	TRBV5-4	TRBJ2-7	TGTGCCAGCAGCTTCCGGACAGGATACGAGCAGTACTTC	CASSFRTGYEQYF
TRBD1	TRBV6-5	TRBJ1-3	TGTGCCAGCAGTCCCCAGGGGGCGTCCGGAAACACCATATATTTT	CASSPQGASGNTIYF
TRBD1	TRBV18	TRBJ1-6	TGTGCCAGCTCACCACAACAGGGGTATAATTCACCCCTCCACTTT	CASSPQQGYNSPLHF
TRBD1	TRBV4-3	TRBJ2-3	TGCGCCAGCAGCCAAGATTTAGGGGGCCGGACGTATACGCAGTATTTT	CASSQDLGGRTYTQYF
NA	TRBV6-5	TRBJ1-3	TGTGCCAGTTGGAGAGGGTTCTCTGGAAACACCATATATTTT	CASWRGFSGNTIYF
NA	TRBV7-9	TRBJ2-6	TGTGCCGGCCGTGGCTCTGGGGCCAACGTCCTGACTTTC	CAGRGSGANVLTF
TRBD1	TRBV13	TRBJ2-1	TGTGCCAGCAGCTCCTCGGCCGGGACAGATTTCATAGGTGAGCAGTTCTTC	CASSSSAGTDFIGEQFF
NA	TRBV11-2	TRBJ2-7	TGTGCCAGCAGCTTAGACCGAGCGGGTGGGGTGTACGAGCAGTACTTC	CASSLDRAGGVYEQYF
NA	TRBV6-5	TRBJ1-6	TGTGCCAGCAGTGTCCAGGGAAGTCATTCACCCCTCCACTTT	CASSVQGSHSPLHF
NA	TRBV7-9	TRBJ1-1	TGTGCCAGCAGCCCTCAGGGATTCGGCACTGAAGCTTTCTTT	CASSPQGFGTEAFF
NA	TRBV29-1	TRBJ2-7	TGCAGCGTGACGCGAGGCTACGAGCAGTACTTC	CSVTRGYEQYF
NA	TRBV12-5	TRBJ2-4	TGTGCTAGTGGTTTGGTACGGGGACTAGCCAAAAACATTCAGTACTTC	CASGLVRGLAKNIQYF
NA	TRBV5-8	TRBJ2-2	TGTGCCAGCAGCTTGGTACAGTGGACCGGGGAGCTGTTTTTT	CASSLVQWTGELFF
TRBD2	TRBV6-6	TRBJ2-1	TGTGCCAGCAGTTACGAGGGGACTAGCGGTCCCTTTGAGCAGTTCTTC	CASSYEGTSGPFEQFF
TRBD2	TRBV6-1	TRBJ2-1	TGTGCCAGCACCTCGGGGAGGGATCATGAGCAGTTCTTC	CASTSGRDHEQFF
NA	TRBV9	TRBJ2-3	TGTGCCAGCAGCGTACAGTGGACAGATACGCAGTATTTT	CASSVQWTDTQYF
NA	TRBV15	TRBJ2-2	TGTGCCACCAGCAGAGTTACAGTACTTAGCACCGGGGAGCTGTTTTTT	CATSRVTVLSTGELFF
NA	TRBV5-6	TRBJ2-1	TGTGCCAGCAGGGCAGTCAGCTCCTACAATGAGCAGTTCTTC	CASRAVSSYNEQFF
TRBD1	TRBV7-8	TRBJ1-2	TGTGCCAGCAGCCCACTTACAGGGGGGGAGTCCCCGGGGGCTGGCTACACCTTC	CASSPLTGGESPGAGYTF
NA	TRBV20-1	TRBJ2-7	TGCAGTGTCGGACAGATCTACGAGCAGTACTTC	CSVGQIYEQYF
NA	TRBV5-1	TRBJ1-4	TGCGCCAGCAGAGGAGCTGACAGGAATGAAAAACTGTTTTTT	CASRGADRNEKLFF
NA	TRBV29-1	TRBJ2-7	TGCAGCGTTGCTGTGGGGCTCCACTCCTACGAGCAGTACTTC	CSVAVGLHSYEQYF
NA	TRBV20-1	TRBJ1-1	TGCAGCGCTAGGCGGGTCACTGAAGCTTTCTTT	CSARRVTEAFF
NA	TRBV4-2	TRBJ1-1	TGTGCCAGCAGCCAAAGTGGGGTCGAGGGCACTGAAGCTTTCTTT	CASSQSGVEGTEAFF
NA	TRBV5-1	TRBJ2-1	TGCGCCAGCAGGGATCCGCGACAAACCAACAATGAACAGTTCTTC	CASRDPRQTNNEQFF
NA	TRBV5-4	TRBJ2-5	TGTGCCAGCAGCTTTCGCGGGCAGGAGACCCAGTACTTC	CASSFRGQETQYF
NA	TRBV30	TRBJ1-5	TGTGCCTGGAGGAACAGTGGCAATCAGCCCCAGCATTTT	CAWRNSGNQPQHF
TRBD1	TRBV7-2	TRBJ1-6	TGTGCCAGCAGCCTACAGGGGATATACTCACCCCTCCACTTT	CASSLQGIYSPLHF
NA	TRBV15	TRBJ1-2	TGTGCCACCAGCAGAGATGGGGGGAACTATGGCTACACCTTC	CATSRDGGNYGYTF
TRBD2	TRBV27	TRBJ2-7	TGTGCCAGCAGGTGGGAGGGGACTTACTCCTACGAGCAGTACTTC	CASRWEGTYSYEQYF
NA	TRBV19	TRBJ1-1	TGTGCCAGTAGTCCCGGGGGTTGGACTGAAGCTTTCTTT	CASSPGGWTEAFF
TRBD2	TRBV7-2	TRBJ2-5	TGTGCCAGCAGCCTGAGGGGACGGGGGGGAGAGACCCAGTACTTC	CASSLRGRGGETQYF
NA	TRBV11-2	TRBJ2-3	TGTGCCAGCAGCTTAGTGGGCCAGGGCACAGATACGCAGTATTTT	CASSLVGQGTDTQYF
TRBD2	TRBV7-9	TRBJ2-1	TGTGCCAGCAGCTCCCGTAGGGTAGCGGGAGGGTATGAGCAGTTCTTC	CASSSRRVAGGYEQFF
NA	TRBV4-1	TRBJ2-3	TGCGCCAGCAGCCAAGTCGGCGGGGTTGTAGCCGATACGCAGTATTTT	CASSQVGGVVADTQYF
TRBD1	TRBV19	TRBJ1-4	TGTGCCAGTAGTATGGCAGGGGGGGAAAAACTGTTTTTT	CASSMAGGEKLFF
TRBD1	TRBV10-3	TRBJ1-3	TGTGCCATCAGTGAGTCGACAGGGCGGGACACCATATATTTT	CAISESTGRDTIYF
TRBD1	TRBV2	TRBJ2-1	TGTGCCAGCAGTCCAACAGGGGGCATCTACAATGAGCAGTTCTTC	CASSPTGGIYNEQFF
NA	TRBV18	TRBJ2-5	TGTGCCAGCTCACCACCGGTCAGGCAAGAGACCCAGTACTTC	CASSPPVRQETQYF
NA	TRBV5-6	TRBJ1-1	TGTGCCAGCAGCTTGGGGTGGGGCAGGGGCACTGAAGCTTTCTTT	CASSLGWGRGTEAFF